These 21 T cell receptor beta chains came from one sample sequenced in a study of shared clonotypes between healthy human individuals (dated by TCRdb to the early 2020s). Receptor libraries were prepared by the immunoSEQ multiplex PCR assay. This immuneACCESS table, as held by TCRdb, lists in-frame sequences with V and J called but not all clones. Of the missing ones, under half trace to an unresolved V gene in checked studies; the others have no known cause. The sample has approximately 500,000 clones on record, 60% to 80% of them singletons. Clones ranked in the top ten supply approximately 12% of the sample. The source material was PBMCs. The receptors here all came from a woman aged 40-49 years in good health. Some clones in this sample may be carry-over from other donors' samples.

The chain couples TRBV2 to TRBJ2-3; D gene ambiguous. The CDR3 length is 14 residues. Germline V gives CDR1 SNHLY, CDR2 FYNNEI. Trimming removed 6 bases at V and 2 bases at J, with 12 bases between. CDR3 region: CASRMSLYTDTQYF. The CDR3 DNA is TGTGCCAGCAGAATGAGCCTGTACACAGATACGCAGTATTTT.

The J gene is TRBJ2-7, the V gene TRBV6-1, with TRBD1 as a possible D gene (5 bases). The CDR3 is 15 residues long. From germline, CDR1 is MNHNS and CDR2 SASEGT. V lost 2 bases and J lost 6, with 17 bases in between. In nucleotides, the CDR3 is TGTGCCAGCAGTGAAATGGGCAGGGTGGGCTTCGAGCAGTACTTC. This gives the protein CASSEMGRVGFEQYF.

V and J are TRBV6-6 and TRBJ2-7, with TRBD2 matching over 13 bases. Germline trimming cut 6 bases from V and 2 bases from J; bases unmatched to any gene: 7. Germline loops: CDR1 MNHNY, CDR2 SVGAGI (reference sequence). The CDR3 sequence is 16 residues long. The CDR3 loop reads CASRGEGLAGTYEQYF. The CDR3 nucleotides read TGTGCCAGCAGGGGGGAGGGACTAGCGGGGACCTACGAGCAGTACTTC.

The chain uses TRBV7-3 and TRBJ2-5, with TRBD1 matching over 7 bases. There are 15 residues in the CDR3. CDR1 and CDR2 from the germline V gene are SGHTA and FQGTGA. V lost 5 bases, J lost 2 bases, and 8 bases stayed unmatched. The CDR3 reads CASSPGLGQQETQYF. Written as DNA, the CDR3 is TGTGCCAGCAGCCCCGGGTTGGGACAGCAAGAGACCCAGTACTTC.

The CDR3 region is CASRSGTGARVAFF. For the CDR3, the DNA is TGTGCCAGCCGATCCGGGACAGGGGCGAGGGTAGCTTTCTTT. The gene calls are TRBV28 and TRBJ1-1, with 10 bases fitting TRBD1. There are 14 residues in the CDR3. Germline loops: CDR1 MDHEN, CDR2 SYDVKM. V lost 8 bases to trimming and J lost 10 bases; unmatched junction nucleotides: 13.

The chain uses TRBV2 and TRBJ2-7; D not certain. CDR1 is SNHLY and CDR2 is FYNNEI in the germline V gene. The CDR3 has 12 residues. Trimming took 1 base from V and 1 from J, leaving 2 bases between them. This chain's CDR3 is CASSEESYEQYF. The DNA for the CDR3 is TGTGCCAGCAGTGAAGAGTCCTACGAGCAGTACTTC. The complete variable domain, with remaining parts taken from reference TRBV2 and TRBJ2-7, reads EPEVTQTPSHQVTQMGQEVILRCVPISNHLYFYWYRQILGQKVEFLVSFYNNEISEKSEIFDDQFSVERPDGSNFTLKIRSTKLEDSAMYFCASSEESYEQYFGPGTRLTVT.

V usage is TRBV27 and J usage is TRBJ2-7; D possibly uses TRBD1 or TRBD2 (5 bases each). Trimming cost V 2 bases and J 2 bases, with 13 bases left between them. CDR1 is MNHEY and CDR2 is SMNVEV in the germline V gene (reference sequence). The CDR3 covers 15 residues. The CDR3 DNA reads TGTGCCAGCAGTTTACAGGGTCTCGGGGCCTACGAGCAGTACTTC. Translating gives CASSLQGLGAYEQYF.

The chain links TRBV5-1 to TRBJ2-1, with 14 positions matching TRBD2. CDR3 size: 18 residues. Looked up from germline, CDR1 is SGHRS and CDR2 is YFSETQ. The J segment lost 5 bases and the V segment lost 4 bases, leaving 11 bases of the junction unmatched. For the CDR3, the DNA is TGCGCCAGCAGCACCGGACTAGCGGGAGGACCTCAAGACAATGAGCAGTTCTTC. It yields the protein CASSTGLAGGPQDNEQFF.

The V call is TRBV18, the J call TRBJ2-5; 8 bases map to TRBD2. CDR3 length equals 13 residues. From germline, CDR1 is KGHSH and CDR2 LQKENI. Losses at the gene ends were 3 bases for V and 5 bases for J; bases not matched to a gene: 2. This CDR3 reads CASSPASGETQYF. As DNA, the CDR3 is TGTGCCAGCTCACCCGCTAGCGGGGAGACCCAGTACTTC.

The DNA of the CDR3 is TGCGCCAGCAGCTTGGTTTTGGATTCGTACCAAGAGACCCAGTACTTC. This sequence encodes CASSLVLDSYQETQYF. The V and J genes are TRBV5-1 and TRBJ2-5; no clear D gene. CDR3 length: 16 amino acids. CDR1 is SGHRS and CDR2 is YFSETQ in the germline V gene. The V end lost 0 bases, the J end lost 0 bases, and 12 bases lay between the germline ends.

The chain employs TRBV27 and TRBJ2-3; possibly TRBD2 for D (7 bases). Trimming shortened V by 4 bases and J by 0 bases, and 14 bases separated the two germline ends. CDR1 and CDR2 (germline): MNHEY, SMNVEV (reference sequence). The CDR3 has 16 residues. This CDR3 reads CASSSLSGTSTDTQYF. For the CDR3, the DNA is TGTGCCAGCAGTTCCCTCAGCGGGACAAGCACAGATACGCAGTATTTT.

The chain combines TRBV21-1 with TRBJ1-5; the table's D call, TRBD1, has no DNA check behind it. TRBV21-1 is reported as a pseudogene. The CDR3 is 16 residues long. In DNA form, the CDR3 reads TGTGCCAGCAGCACTCCCCGGACAGCTTACAATCAGCCCCAGCATTTT. The encoded protein is CASSTPRTAYNQPQHF.

The gene calls are TRBV5-5 and TRBJ1-5; 7 bases align to TRBD1. This CDR3 has 16 amino acids. Germline trimming cut 4 bases from V and 4 bases from J; bases unmatched to any gene: 11. CDR1 SGHKS and CDR2 YYEKEE come from the germline V gene (reference sequence). The CDR3 nucleotides are TGTGCCAGCAGCGGTGGAACCGGGACAGCGAATCAGCCCCAGCATTTT. This gives the protein CASSGGTGTANQPQHF. The complete variable domain, with remaining parts taken from reference TRBV5-5 and TRBJ1-5, reads DAGVTQSPTHLIKTRGQQVTLRCSPISGHKSVSWYQQVLGQGPQFIFQYYEKEERGRGNFPDRFSARQFPNYSSELNVNALLLGDSALYLCASSGGTGTANQPQHFGDGTRLSIL.

This clone was found once. The chain links TRBV5-1 to TRBJ2-3; 7 bases agree with TRBD2. Trimming took 4 bases from V and 2 from J; bases not matched to a gene: 7. Germline values: CDR1 SGHRS, CDR2 YFSETQ. The CDR3 covers 15 residues. The CDR3 is CASSPRETHTDTQYF. CDR3 DNA: TGCGCCAGCAGCCCGCGGGAGACTCACACAGATACGCAGTATTTT.

The sample holds many counts of this clone. The sample holds other DNA sequences that translate to the same CDR3. V and J are TRBV5-1 and TRBJ2-3; 12 bases align to TRBD2. The germline V gene has CDR1 SGHRS and CDR2 YFSETQ. The CDR3 runs to 15 residues. V lost 3 bases to trimming and J lost 3 bases; unmatched junction nucleotides: 2. The CDR3 DNA reads as TGCGCCAGCAGCTCACTAGCGGGAGGTACAGATACGCAGTATTTT. Residues: CASSSLAGGTDTQYF. Combining the CDR3 with reference TRBV5-1 and TRBJ2-3 gives the whole variable domain KAGVTQTPRYLIKTRGQQVTLSCSPISGHRSVSWYQQTPGQGLQFLFEYFSETQRNKGNFPGRFSGRQFSNSRSEMNVSTLELGDSALYLCASSSLAGGTDTQYFGPGTRLTVL.

Points on this clone: This likely reflects a read error, since a far larger clone is one base away. This rearrangement joins TRBV4-3 to TRBJ2-3; possible D gene TRBD1, 6 bases. Germline CDR1 reads LGHNA; CDR2 reads YSLEER. This CDR3 spans 14 amino acids. Trimming took 1 base from V and 5 from J, leaving 10 bases between them. This CDR3 is CASSQGTVVDTQYF. The CDR3 region has the DNA TGCGCCAGCAGCCAAGGGACAGTGGTAGATACGCAGTATTTT.

V is TRBV2 and J is TRBJ2-6, with 7 bases aligning to TRBD1. V lost 6 bases, J lost 1 base, and 3 bases stayed unmatched. The CDR3 has 15 residues. Germline CDR1 reads SNHLY; CDR2 reads FYNNEI. The CDR3 reads CASRTGQSGANVLTF. CDR3 DNA sequence: TGTGCCAGCAGGACGGGACAGTCTGGGGCCAACGTCCTGACTTTC. Drawing the rest from reference TRBV2 and TRBJ2-6, the complete variable domain is EPEVTQTPSHQVTQMGQEVILRCVPISNHLYFYWYRQILGQKVEFLVSFYNNEISEKSEIFDDQFSVERPDGSNFTLKIRSTKLEDSAMYFCASRTGQSGANVLTFGAGSRLTVL.

About this clone itself: One end of the junction is discordant with germline, which a read error may explain. The gene calls are TRBV27 and TRBJ1-1, with a possible D match to TRBD1 (6 bases). CDR3 length: 13 residues. Germline V gives CDR1 MNHEY, CDR2 SMNVEV (reference sequence). The chain's CDR3 is CTSSLSRGTEAFF. The CDR3 bases are TGTACCAGCAGTTTAAGCAGGGGCACTGAAGCTTTCTTT.

The J gene is TRBJ2-7, the V gene TRBV28, with unresolved D. The CDR3 runs 15 residues. CDR1 MDHEN and CDR2 SYDVKM come from the germline V gene. The V and J ends lost 2 bases and 2 bases respectively, with 13 bases between them. CDR3 in DNA: TGTGCCAGCAGTTTAGTTGCAGCTCCCCCCTACGAGCAGTACTTC. Residues: CASSLVAAPPYEQYF.

This clone was detected ten times or more. The V gene is TRBV9, the J gene TRBJ1-2, with D unclear. The ends were cut back, 4 bases at V and 1 base at J, with 11 bases in the middle. The CDR3 is 14 residues long. The V gene's germline CDR1 is SGDLS and CDR2 YYNGEE. CDR3: CASSSKSGNYGYTF. DNA for the CDR3: TGTGCCAGCAGCTCCAAGTCTGGTAACTATGGCTACACCTTC.

This clone appeared many times. This rearrangement joins TRBV6-1 to TRBJ2-6; D is unresolved. The germline V and J ends were trimmed by 6 bases and 0 bases, with 9 bases remaining between them. CDR1 is MNHNS, CDR2 SASEGT, per germline. The CDR3 is made up of 15 amino acids. The CDR3 spells CASSADPSGANVLTF. CDR3 coding DNA: TGTGCCAGCAGCGCTGACCCCTCTGGGGCCAACGTCCTGACTTTC.